This T cell receptor (beta chain) appears in the sequencing data of a study of blood T cell repertoires in COVID-19. Study as a whole: COVID-19 samples from acute and convalescent phases originated in the United States, Italy and Spain. PBMCs, B-cell-depleted T cells, or T cells provided the cDNA or gDNA that made up the material.

As handled by the study authors: Reference gene primers were amplified, and this amplification served to estimate nucleated cell counts. Profiling relied on immunoSEQ multiplex PCR, and the TCRdb table lists in-frame clones only, not all of them. The V and J calls and clone size come from that table; D and trimming were worked out from the DNA. The sample includes some 200,000 clones, 65% to 85% of them seen just once. The length of the CDR3 is 14 residues. CDR1 and CDR2 (germline): LGHDT, YNNKEL (reference sequence). The V and J ends lost 5 bases and 5 bases respectively, with 12 bases between them.

This TCR was sampled from a woman aged 55-69 years with acute or convalescent COVID-19. Sequencing was performed on peripheral blood. This rearrangement joins TRBV3-1 (or the pseudogene TRBV3-2) to TRBJ2-2, with D possibly TRBD2 on 5 matching bases. The chain's CDR3 is CASSAGSKTGELFF. The DNA of the CDR3 is TGTGCCAGCAGCGCGGGCTCAAAAACCGGGGAGCTGTTTTTT.